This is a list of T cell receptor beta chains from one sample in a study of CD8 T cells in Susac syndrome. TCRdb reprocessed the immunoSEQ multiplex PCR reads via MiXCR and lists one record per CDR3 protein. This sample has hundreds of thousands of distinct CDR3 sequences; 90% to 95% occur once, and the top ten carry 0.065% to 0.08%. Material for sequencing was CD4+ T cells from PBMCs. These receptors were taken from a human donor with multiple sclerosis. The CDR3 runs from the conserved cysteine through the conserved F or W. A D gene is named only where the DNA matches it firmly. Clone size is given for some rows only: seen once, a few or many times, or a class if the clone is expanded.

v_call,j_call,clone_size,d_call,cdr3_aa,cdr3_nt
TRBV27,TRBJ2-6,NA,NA,CASSPRDLRGSGANVLTF,TGTGCCAGCAGTCCAAGGGACTTAAGGGGCTCTGGGGCCAACGTCCTGACTTTC
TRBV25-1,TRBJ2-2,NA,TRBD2,CASSERGGLGGELFF,TGTGCCAGCAGTGAGCGGGGGGGCCTTGGCGGGGAGCTGTTTTTT
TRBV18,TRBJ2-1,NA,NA,CASSPRDISYNEQFF,TGTGCCAGCTCACCAAGGGACATCTCCTACAATGAGCAGTTCTTC
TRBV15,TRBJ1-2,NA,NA,CATSRGEGGSGYTF,TGTGCCACCAGCAGAGGGGAGGGAGGGTCGGGCTACACCTTC
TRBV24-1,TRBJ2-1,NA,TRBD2,CATSDQTSATYNEQFF,TGTGCCACCAGTGACCAGACTAGCGCCACCTACAATGAGCAGTTCTTC
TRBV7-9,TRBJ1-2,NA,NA,CASSLALTRHGYTF,TGTGCCAGCAGCTTAGCCCTGACACGACATGGCTACACCTTC
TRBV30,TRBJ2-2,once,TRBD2,CAWSVPSGGPNTGELFF,TGTGCCTGGAGTGTCCCTAGCGGGGGCCCGAACACCGGGGAGCTGTTTTTT
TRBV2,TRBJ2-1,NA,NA,CASSDFGSSYNEQFF,TGTGCCAGCAGTGATTTCGGGAGCTCCTACAATGAGCAGTTCTTC
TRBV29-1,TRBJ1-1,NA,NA,CSVLPEAFF,TGCAGCGTACTCCCTGAAGCTTTCTTT
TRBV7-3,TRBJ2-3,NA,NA,CASSFGPHPDTQYF,TGTGCCAGCAGCTTTGGCCCTCATCCAGATACGCAGTATTTT
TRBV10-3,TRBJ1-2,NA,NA,CAIRIGQSDYGYTF,TGTGCCATCAGGATCGGACAGTCTGACTATGGCTACACCTTC
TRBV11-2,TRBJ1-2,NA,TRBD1,CASSLALRGLSYGYTF,TGTGCCAGCAGCTTAGCACTCAGGGGGCTGAGCTATGGCTACACCTTC
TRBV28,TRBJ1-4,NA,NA,CASSLGGLQEKLFF,TGTGCCAGCAGTTTAGGGGGACTTCAGGAAAAACTGTTTTTT
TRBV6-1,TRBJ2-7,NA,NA,CATNLGRANEQYF,TGTGCCACGAATCTGGGCAGGGCGAACGAGCAGTACTTC
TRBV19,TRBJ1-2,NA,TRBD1,CASRSRDRGHGYTF,TGTGCCAGTAGGAGCCGGGACAGGGGGCACGGCTACACCTTC
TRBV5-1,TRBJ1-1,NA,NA,CASNVGPGNEAFF,TGCGCCAGCAACGTAGGTCCCGGGAATGAAGCTTTCTTT
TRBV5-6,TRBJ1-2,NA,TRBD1,CASSVSGQTYGYTF,TGTGCCAGCAGCGTATCGGGACAGACCTATGGCTACACCTTC
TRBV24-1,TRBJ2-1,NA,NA,CATSDSSRGRTDEQFF,TGTGCCACCAGTGACTCCTCCAGGGGCCGAACCGATGAGCAGTTCTTC
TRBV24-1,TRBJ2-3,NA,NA,CATSDPGWGNDTDTQYF,TGTGCCACCAGTGACCCCGGTTGGGGGAACGACACAGATACGCAGTATTTT
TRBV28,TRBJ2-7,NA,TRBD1,CASSGQGTSYEQYF,TGTGCCAGCAGTGGACAGGGGACTTCCTACGAGCAGTACTTC
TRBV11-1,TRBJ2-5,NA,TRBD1,CASRRTGVETQYF,TGTGCCAGCAGGAGGACAGGGGTAGAGACCCAGTACTTC
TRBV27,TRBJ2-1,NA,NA,CASRLTGFYNEQFF,TGTGCCAGCAGACTAACGGGGTTCTACAATGAGCAGTTCTTC
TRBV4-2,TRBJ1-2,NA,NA,CASGVQHYGYTF,TGTGCCTCGGGGGTCCAACACTATGGCTACACCTTC
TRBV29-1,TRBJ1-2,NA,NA,CSVGSGGGYTF,TGCAGCGTTGGGAGCGGGGGCGGCTACACCTTC
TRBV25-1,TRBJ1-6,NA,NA,CASSDTVGNSPLHF,TGTGCCAGCAGTGACACGGTGGGGAATTCACCCCTCCACTTT
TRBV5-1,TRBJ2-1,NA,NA,CASSLGQPLNEQFF,TGCGCCAGCAGCTTGGGACAGCCTCTCAATGAGCAGTTCTTC
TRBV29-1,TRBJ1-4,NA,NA,CSVGTASNEKLFF,TGCAGCGTTGGGACGGCGTCTAATGAAAAACTGTTTTTT
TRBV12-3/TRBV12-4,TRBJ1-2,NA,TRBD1,CASSKGDRAGGYTF,TGTGCCAGCAGTAAAGGGGACAGGGCGGGAGGCTACACCTTC
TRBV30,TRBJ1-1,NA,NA,CAWSALPTANTEAFF,TGTGCCTGGAGTGCCCTTCCGACAGCGAACACTGAAGCTTTCTTT
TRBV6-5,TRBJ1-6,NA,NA,CASSYSGGNSPLHF,TGTGCCAGCAGTTACTCGGGAGGAAATTCACCCCTCCACTTT
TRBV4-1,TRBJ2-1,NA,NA,CASSQAGGQGGSNEQFF,TGCGCCAGCAGCCAAGCCGGTGGCCAGGGGGGATCCAATGAGCAGTTCTTC
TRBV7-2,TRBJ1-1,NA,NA,CASSLEYRTEAFF,TGTGCCAGCAGCTTAGAATATCGCACTGAAGCTTTCTTT
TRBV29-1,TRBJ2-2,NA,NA,CSVEDPLRGELFF,TGCAGCGTTGAAGATCCCCTTCGCGGGGAGCTGTTTTTT
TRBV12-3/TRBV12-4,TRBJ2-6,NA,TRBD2,CASSPQAGGGSGANVLTF,TGTGCCAGCAGCCCCCAGGCGGGCGGGGGGTCTGGGGCCAACGTCCTGACTTTC
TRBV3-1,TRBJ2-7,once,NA,CASSNSMGEQYF,TGTGCCAGCAGCAACTCTATGGGCGAGCAGTACTTC
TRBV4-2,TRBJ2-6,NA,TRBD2,CASSHWSSGGVSGANVLTF,TGTGCCAGCAGCCATTGGTCTAGCGGGGGGGTCTCTGGGGCCAACGTCCTGACTTTC
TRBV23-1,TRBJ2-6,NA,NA,CASSPPGERAGANVLTF,TGCGCCAGCAGTCCTCCAGGGGAAAGGGCAGGGGCCAACGTCCTGACTTTC
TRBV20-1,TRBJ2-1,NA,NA,CSARDGGEQFF,TGCAGTGCTAGAGATGGTGGTGAGCAGTTCTTC
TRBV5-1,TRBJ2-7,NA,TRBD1,CASSITGTGGEQYF,TGCGCCAGCAGCATCACCGGGACAGGGGGAGAGCAGTACTTC
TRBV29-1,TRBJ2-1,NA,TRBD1,CSAERTGSPQFF,TGCAGCGCAGAAAGGACAGGGTCTCCGCAGTTCTTC
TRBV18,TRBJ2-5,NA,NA,CASSTRPGETQYF,TGTGCCAGCTCCACGAGACCGGGAGAGACCCAGTACTTC
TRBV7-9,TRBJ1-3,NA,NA,CASSLVAGDTIYF,TGTGCCAGCAGCTTAGTAGCGGGCGACACCATATATTTT
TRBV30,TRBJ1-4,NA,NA,CAWSRGADEEKLFF,TGTGCCTGGAGCCGTGGGGCGGACGAGGAAAAACTGTTTTTT
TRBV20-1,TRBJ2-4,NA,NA,CSALRDRAKNIQYF,TGCAGTGCCCTGCGGGATCGGGCCAAAAACATTCAGTACTTC
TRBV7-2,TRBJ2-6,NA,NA,CASSLQPGANVLTF,TGTGCCAGCAGCTTACAGCCCGGGGCCAACGTCCTGACTTTC
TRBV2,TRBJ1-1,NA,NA,CASSEFGTNTEAFF,TGTGCCAGCAGTGAATTCGGGACGAACACTGAAGCTTTCTTT
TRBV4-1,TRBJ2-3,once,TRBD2,CASSSATSGDTQYF,TGCGCCAGCAGCTCTGCGACTAGCGGAGATACGCAGTATTTT
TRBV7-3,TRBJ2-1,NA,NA,CASSDKGIVSNEQFF,TGTGCCAGCAGCGACAAGGGTATAGTTTCCAATGAGCAGTTCTTC
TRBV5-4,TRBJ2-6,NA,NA,CASSLPGAGANVLTF,TGTGCCAGCAGCTTGCCGGGGGCTGGGGCCAACGTCCTGACTTTC
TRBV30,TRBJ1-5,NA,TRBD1,CAWSEDRTRQPQHF,TGTGCCTGGAGTGAGGACAGGACCCGTCAGCCCCAGCATTTT
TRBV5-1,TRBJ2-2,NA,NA,CASSPSFAQGSVGELFF,TGCGCCAGCAGCCCGTCGTTCGCCCAGGGGTCAGTCGGGGAGCTGTTTTTT
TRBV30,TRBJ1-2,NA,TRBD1,CAWSVQGLKGYTF,TGTGCCTGGAGTGTACAGGGGCTGAAGGGCTACACCTTC
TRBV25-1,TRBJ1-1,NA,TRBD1,CAGSEWGQGAEAFF,TGTGCCGGCAGTGAGTGGGGACAGGGAGCTGAAGCTTTCTTT